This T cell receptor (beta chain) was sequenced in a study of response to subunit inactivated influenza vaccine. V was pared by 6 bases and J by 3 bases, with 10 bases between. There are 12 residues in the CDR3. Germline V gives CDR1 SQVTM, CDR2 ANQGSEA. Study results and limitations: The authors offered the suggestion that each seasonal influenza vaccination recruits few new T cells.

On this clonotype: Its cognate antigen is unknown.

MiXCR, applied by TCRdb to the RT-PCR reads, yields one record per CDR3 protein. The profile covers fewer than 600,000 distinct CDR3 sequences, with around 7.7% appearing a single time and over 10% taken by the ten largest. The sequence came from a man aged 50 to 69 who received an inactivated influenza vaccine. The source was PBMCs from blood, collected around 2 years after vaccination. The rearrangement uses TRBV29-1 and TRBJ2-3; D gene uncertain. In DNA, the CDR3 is TGCAGCGTCGACCCTAGAACAGATACGCAGTATTTT. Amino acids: CSVDPRTDTQYF.